The 20 T cell receptor beta chains in this list originate from one sample, sequenced in a study of blood T cells in healthy people across ages. The authors ran a second PCR of about 6 to 11 cycles using a sample-barcoded 5' primer and a J-beta primer mix. TCRdb re-derived calls from the 5' RACE reads in MiXCR, one entry per CDR3 protein. The sample records roughly 680,000 distinct CDR3 sequences, about half being singletons. The sequenced material came from blood. The receptors originated from a woman in her sixties in good health.

V is TRBV20-1 and J is TRBJ2-3; D could derive from TRBD1 or TRBD2 (5 bases each). V was trimmed by 1 base and J by 4 bases, leaving 12 bases between them. This CDR3 is 14 amino acids long. In germline, CDR1 is DFQATT, CDR2 SNEGSKA (reference sequence). This CDR3 is CSARVGRGADTQYF. The CDR3 region has the DNA TGCAGTGCTAGAGTGGGACGGGGAGCAGATACGCAGTATTTT.

With regard to this clonotype: A much larger clone is a single base away; this may be a read error. The chain links TRBV3-1 to TRBJ2-7; D possibly corresponds to TRBD1 (5 bases). From germline, CDR1 is LGHDT and CDR2 YNNKEL (reference sequence). This CDR3 has 13 residues. The DNA for the CDR3 is TGTGCCTGCAGCCAAGTCAGGGCAGGGGAGCAGTACTTC. It translates to CACSQVRAGEQYF.

V usage is TRBV7-2 and J usage is TRBJ2-2; no reliable D call. V was cut by 2 bases and J by 4 bases, with 14 bases left in between. Germline CDR1 is SGHTA and CDR2 is FQGNSA. The length of the CDR3 is 16 residues. CDR3 nucleotides: TGTGCCAGCAGCTTAAAAGGGCTCACGAGCACCGGGGAGCTGTTTTTT. Translated, it gives CASSLKGLTSTGELFF.

Concerning this clonotype itself: Because the CDR3 is missing its conserved closing phenylalanine or tryptophan, this is likely a read error. V is TRBV5-1 and J is TRBJ2-7; TRBD2 matches at 9 bases. After removal of 1 base from V and 0 bases from J, the junction contained 2 bases not matched to a gene. Per germline, CDR1 SGHRS and CDR2 YFSETQ. This CDR3 has 15 residues. The DNA of the CDR3 is TGCGCCAGCAGCTTGAATAGCGGGAGCTCCTACGAGCAGTACAAC. Translating gives CASSLNSGSSYEQYN.

This clonotype was seen only once. The genes are TRBV7-7 and TRBJ2-7, with 9 bases aligning to TRBD2. CDR1 SSHAT and CDR2 FNYEAQ come from the germline V gene (reference sequence). The CDR3 sequence is 14 residues long. Trimming at V came to 2 bases and at J to 6 bases, leaving 5 bases not matched to a gene. Here the CDR3 reads CASSLIRAGGEQYF. The DNA for the CDR3 is TGTGCCAGCAGCTTAATCCGAGCGGGAGGCGAGCAGTACTTC.

This clonotype was observed once. The rearrangement joins TRBV20-1 to TRBJ1-3, with D unresolved. Trimming took off 6 bases at V and 2 bases at J, with 14 bases between the two ends. This CDR3 has 14 amino acids. The germline gives CDR1 DFQATT, CDR2 SNEGSKA (reference sequence). CDR3 region: CSAGDRVTGNTIYF. The DNA for the CDR3 is TGCAGTGCCGGAGATAGGGTTACTGGAAACACCATATATTTT.

This clonotype was seen more than once but under ten times. The rearrangement joins TRBV29-1 to TRBJ2-4; 7 bases fit TRBD2. Germline values: CDR1 SQVTM, CDR2 ANQGSEA. The CDR3 length is 13 residues. The junction had 12 bases not matched to a gene; V was cut back by 4 bases and J by 12 bases. CDR3 sequence: CSVVSPVGGGQYF. Here the CDR3 DNA reads TGCAGCGTTGTAAGCCCGGTGGGGGGGGGTCAGTACTTC.

This CDR3 is CSARESRSLDEQFF. Written as DNA, the CDR3 is TGCAGTGCTAGAGAATCAAGATCCCTGGATGAGCAGTTCTTC. V gene TRBV20-1 combines with J gene TRBJ2-1; no clear D. The V gene lost 0 bases and the J gene lost 8 bases, with 14 bases spanning the gap. The CDR3 has 14 amino acids. Germline CDR1 DFQATT, CDR2 SNEGSKA (reference sequence).

This chain links TRBV30 with TRBJ2-1; 7 bases map to TRBD2. This CDR3 is 10 amino acids long. Germline CDR1 and CDR2: GTSNPN and SVGIG (reference sequence). CDR3 in amino acids: CAVGGSEQFF. CDR3 nucleotide sequence: TGTGCTGTCGGGGGGTCTGAGCAGTTCTTC.

The chain carries TRBV5-1 and TRBJ2-7; 10 positions match TRBD2. Germline loops: CDR1 SGHRS, CDR2 YFSETQ. The CDR3 runs 15 residues. Unmatched junction bases numbered 14, after V lost 7 bases and J lost 7 bases. This CDR3 reads CASYSLAGSEDEQYF. CDR3 DNA: TGCGCCAGCTACTCACTAGCGGGGAGCGAGGATGAGCAGTACTTC.

The CDR3 is CSARDPSGTGHEQFF. In DNA, the CDR3 is TGCAGTGCTAGAGACCCTAGCGGGACCGGGCATGAGCAGTTCTTC. The rearrangement uses TRBV20-1 and TRBJ2-1; 9 positions agree with TRBD2. J lost 8 bases, V lost 0 bases, and 8 bases had no gene match. Germline CDR1 is DFQATT and CDR2 is SNEGSKA (reference sequence). This CDR3 spans 15 amino acids.

The chain joins TRBV4-3 to TRBJ2-3; 11 bases map to TRBD2. V was clipped by 0 bases and J by 7 bases; unmatched bases: 6. The CDR3 is 16 residues long. Germline CDR1 reads LGHNA; CDR2 reads YSLEER. CDR3 in DNA: TGCGCCAGCAGCCAAGATAGGTCTAGCGGGAGGAATACGCAGTATTTT. It encodes CASSQDRSSGRNTQYF.

The J gene is TRBJ1-2, the V gene TRBV3-1; D is unresolved. Germline V CDR1 and CDR2: LGHDT, YNNKEL (reference sequence). V lost 5 bases and J 8 bases, leaving 18 bases between the germline ends. CDR3 size: 14 residues. This CDR3 reads CASSSAGIGSGYTF. The DNA of the CDR3 is TGTGCCAGCAGCTCCGCCGGGATAGGTAGCGGCTACACCTTC.

The chain recombines TRBV29-1 with TRBJ1-1, with D perhaps matching TRBD1 (5 bases). The germline CDR1 and CDR2 sequences are SQVTM and ANQGSEA. Trimming removed 4 bases from V and 1 base from J, with 10 bases in between. The CDR3 totals 13 residues. As DNA, the CDR3 is TGCAGCGTTGGAGGGGTTTCGAACACTGAAGCTTTCTTT. Translating gives CSVGGVSNTEAFF.

In this sample, this clonotype turned up many times. The chain combines TRBV27 with TRBJ2-1, with D possibly being TRBD2 (6 bases). Germline V gene data show CDR1 as MNHEY and CDR2 as SMNVEV (reference sequence). The CDR3 is 15 residues long. Trimming removed 8 bases at V and 2 bases at J, with 16 bases between. The CDR3 sequence: CASARGGEAYNEQFF. The CDR3 DNA sequence: TGTGCCAGCGCCCGCGGAGGGGAAGCCTACAATGAGCAGTTCTTC.

The chain uses TRBV24-1 and TRBJ2-1; TRBD1 agrees at 7 bases. The CDR3 is 17 residues long. Trimming cost V 3 bases and J 0 bases; bases outside gene matches: 7. CDR1 and CDR2 (germline): KGHDR, SFDVKD. The CDR3, as DNA: TGTGCCACCAGTGATCGAACAGGGGCCCTCTCCTACAATGAGCAGTTCTTC. It is translated as CATSDRTGALSYNEQFF.

J is TRBJ1-5 and V is TRBV12-3 or TRBV12-4; D is uncertain. CDR3 length: 15 residues. V was clipped by 2 bases and J by 2 bases, with 10 bases between them. The CDR3 bases are TGTGCCAGCAGTTTAATGGGGAGCGGCAATCAGCCCCAGCATTTT. As protein: CASSLMGSGNQPQHF.

The V and J genes are TRBV6-5 and TRBJ2-3, with D possibly being TRBD2 (6 bases). In germline, CDR1 is MNHEY, CDR2 SVGAGI. Trimming stripped 5 bases from V and 8 bases from J, with 17 bases between. CDR3 length: 14 residues. CDR3 DNA: TGTGCCAGCAGTCCCTCCCGTCGGGGGTCTACGCAGTATTTT. Encoded protein: CASSPSRRGSTQYF.

Turning to this clonotype: Given a much more abundant clone one base away, this may be a read error. J is TRBJ2-3 and V is TRBV7-2; 7 nucleotides align to TRBD2. V was clipped by 3 bases and J by 4 bases; unmatched bases: 13. The CDR3 totals 17 residues. Germline assignment: CDR1 SGHTA and CDR2 FQGNSA. The CDR3 spells CASSFLGGGGAADTQYF. The CDR3 DNA is TGTGCCAGCAGCTTCCTTGGGGGGGGAGGAGCCGCAGATACGCAGTATTTT. Full variable domain (outside the CDR3, taken from reference TRBV7-2 and TRBJ2-3): GAGVSQSPSNKVTEKGKDVELRCDPISGHTALYWYRQSLGQGLEFLIYFQGNSAPDKSGLPSDRFSAERTGGSVSTLTIQRTQQEDSAVYLCASSFLGGGGAADTQYFGPGTRLTVL.

This chain links TRBV7-3 with TRBJ2-1; the match to TRBD2 covers 10 bases. Losses at the gene ends were 3 bases for V and 6 bases for J; bases not matched to a gene: 5. The CDR3 sequence is 15 residues long. In germline, CDR1 is SGHTA, CDR2 FQGTGA. The CDR3 DNA sequence: TGTGCCAGCAGCTTGAGACTAGCGGGCTCCAATGAGCAGTTCTTC. Its translation: CASSLRLAGSNEQFF.